This T cell receptor (beta chain) was documented in a study of shared clonotypes between healthy human individuals. Germline assignment: CDR1 MNHEY and CDR2 SVGAGI. Trimming left V 6 bases short and J 2 bases short, with 17 bases between. CDR3 length: 15 residues. Original processing notes: In the immunoSEQ data, sequences were junction-only and lacked quality scores, so filtering differed. Profiled with immunoSEQ multiplex PCR; TCRdb holds only in-frame clones, not every one. V, J and clone size are those of that table, while D and trimming were read from the DNA. The sample includes over 1.4 million clones, roughly 96% of them seen just once.

The sequence derives from a man aged 25-45 years in good health. The chain is built from TRBV6-5 and TRBJ2-7, with D possibly matching TRBD1 (5 bases). Specimen: naive CD4+ T cells sorted from blood. Stated subset: CD45RA+ positively selected. This CDR3 reads CASSYRSDGTYEQYF. CDR3 DNA: TGTGCCAGCAGCTACAGGTCGGATGGGACCTACGAGCAGTACTTC.